Listed below are T cell receptor beta chains from one sample, sequenced in a study of OX40 agonist ivuxolimab in advanced cancers. TCRdb keeps only in-frame clones here, not all; method: immunoSEQ multiplex PCR. The repertoire holds about 38,000 clones, with about 80% as singletons. The input for sequencing was CD4+ or CD8+ T cells sorted from blood, taken in a trial of the OX40 agonist ivuxolimab. These receptor sequences come from an adult with an advanced solid tumor such as melanoma, head and neck, liver or kidney cancer. CDR3s include the opening cysteine and the closing phenylalanine or tryptophan.

v_gene	CDR3aa
TRBV9	CASSQGFNTEAFF
TRBV13	CASRLPLNTEAFF
TRBV25-1	CASSEYARRDYSPLHF
TRBV6-1	CASTKARSSGNTIYF
TRBV7-2	CASSSHRGVYEQYF
TRBV2	CASSQDSGNTIYF
TRBV6-1	CASSFSDRSNQPQHF
TRBV29-1	CSVEGRGQGYTF
TRBV12-5	CASGLTYMGGARGAFF
TRBV19	CASSPTGSYQPQHF
TRBV27	CASSFGGSSYEQYF
TRBV19	CASSTRTGIGYTF
TRBV7-9	CASSPDGFRTATEAFF
TRBV18	CASSRTGGNEQFF
TRBV29-1	CSVESIAGVSETQYF
TRBV6-5	CASSTREGGETQYF
TRBV5-4	CASSLEQGTNTEAFF